Sequencing of this T cell receptor (beta chain) was carried out in a study of cytomegalovirus exposure and HLA in healthy donors. Study-wide points: No immune exposure information besides CMV serostatus was available. Among TCR sequences, most were rare, though some public TCRs appeared in many donors. In an earlier analysis, in 620 or so donors, most V segments appeared productive either ~90% or ~30% of the time.

A word on this clone: What it binds is unknown.

Use of 60 Vbeta and 13 Jbeta primers characterized the PCR. The protocol was immunoSEQ multiplex PCR, while the TCRdb copy is restricted to in-frame clones and leaves out a portion. This table holds roughly 100,000 clones, 75% found once. V was clipped by 4 bases and J by 3 bases; unmatched bases: 4. Germline CDR1 is SGHRS and CDR2 is YFSETQ. The length of the CDR3 is 13 residues. The chain recombines TRBV5-1 with TRBJ2-7; TRBD2 agrees at 7 bases. This TCR derives from a man in his forties in good health and CMV-seronegative. Sequenced: PBMCs. CDR3 DNA: TGCGCCAGCAGCCTGAGGACTAGCTACGAGCAGTACTTC. This encodes CASSLRTSYEQYF.